These 21 T cell receptor beta chains came from one sample sequenced in a study of cytomegalovirus exposure and HLA in healthy donors. The PCR was carried out with 60 Vbeta primers and 13 Jbeta primers. Profiling relied on immunoSEQ multiplex PCR, and the TCRdb table lists in-frame clones only, not all of them. This sample carries some 120,000 clones, about four fifths of them seen once, and the ten largest clones take 10% to 12%. The source material was PBMCs. The receptor set was obtained from a male donor in good health and CMV-seropositive.

As regards this clone: At one end, the junction sequence differs from germline, possibly due to a read error. The rearrangement links TRBV7-7 to TRBJ2-3; TRBD2 matches at 9 bases. This CDR3 has 15 amino acids. The germline gives CDR1 SSHAT, CDR2 FNYEAQ (reference sequence). This CDR3 reads CASSPGTSHTDTQYF. DNA of the CDR3: TGTGCTAGCAGCCCTGGGACTAGCCACACAGATACGCAGTATTTT.

V usage is TRBV5-1 and J usage is TRBJ2-3; maybe TRBD2 (5 bases). CDR1 SGHRS and CDR2 YFSETQ come from the germline V gene. The CDR3 is 13 amino acids. Deletions cut 6 bases from V and 4 bases from J, with 12 bases between. CDR3 bases: TGCGCCAGCAATTCTATAGCGCCAGATACGCAGTATTTT. This gives the protein CASNSIAPDTQYF.

The V gene is TRBV9, the J gene TRBJ2-1, with TRBD2 matching over 10 bases. The trim removed 0 bases at V and 8 bases at J, leaving 5 bases unmatched. This CDR3 has 15 residues. CDR1 and CDR2 from the germline V gene are SGDLS and YYNGEE. CDR3 nucleotide sequence: TGTGCCAGCAGCGTAGTGGCTAGCGGGGGTTATGAGCAGTTCTTC. Translating it yields CASSVVASGGYEQFF.

This clone was seen more than once but under ten times. The chain combines TRBV6-7 with TRBJ2-7, with 7 nucleotides matching TRBD2. TRBV6-7 is recorded as an ORF, its role being uncertain. V gave up 2 bases and J gave up 6 bases; unmatched junction bases: 10. This CDR3 is built from 15 residues. The CDR3 here is CASSYLGGPSGEQYF. The CDR3 DNA is TGTGCCAGCAGTTACCTGGGAGGGCCCTCGGGCGAGCAGTACTTC.

V gene TRBV5-1 combines with J gene TRBJ2-5; tentative D call: TRBD2 (7 bases). The V end was cut by 4 bases, the J end by 3 bases, with 13 bases between. Germline V gene data show CDR1 as SGHRS and CDR2 as YFSETQ. The CDR3 is 14 residues long. In DNA, the CDR3 is TGCGCCAGCAGCCCTAGGGGGGGGAAAGAGACCCAGTACTTC. Translation gives CASSPRGGKETQYF.

This chain uses TRBV27 with TRBJ2-1, with TRBD2 matching over 10 bases. The trim removed 5 bases at V and 6 bases at J, leaving 7 bases unmatched. This CDR3 has 15 amino acids. CDR1 and CDR2 from the germline V gene are MNHEY and SMNVEV (reference sequence). The CDR3 loop is CASSPLAGGGNEQFF. CDR3 in DNA: TGTGCCAGCAGTCCCTTAGCGGGAGGAGGCAATGAGCAGTTCTTC.

The V call is TRBV29-1, the J call TRBJ2-5; D is unresolved. CDR1 and CDR2 (germline): SQVTM, ANQGSEA. The length of the CDR3 is 13 residues. V was pared by 7 bases and J by 0 bases, with 12 bases between. For the CDR3, the DNA is TGCAGCGCGAACCCCAGGTACCAAGAGACCCAGTACTTC. Amino acids: CSANPRYQETQYF. The variable domain in full, with the rest retrieved from reference TRBV29-1 and TRBJ2-5, is SAVISQKPSRDICQRGTSLTIQCQVDSQVTMMFWYRQQPGQSLTLIATANQGSEATYESGFVIDKFPISRPNLTFSTLTVSNMSPEDSSIYLCSANPRYQETQYFGPGTRLLVL.

This clone was recorded only once. The J gene is TRBJ2-2, the V gene TRBV28, with a weak D call TRBD2 (7 bases). CDR1 and CDR2 from the germline V gene are MDHEN and SYDVKM. The CDR3 loop spans 16 amino acids. With 7 bases removed from V and 0 bases from J, the gap between germline ends came to 15 bases. The CDR3 is CASTLRGGTNTGELFF. The CDR3 DNA follows: TGTGCCAGCACCCTAAGGGGGGGGACGAACACCGGGGAGCTGTTTTTT.

This clone has only a few counts. This rearrangement joins TRBV6-1 to TRBJ2-2; the D gene is possibly TRBD2 (6 bases). CDR1 is MNHNS and CDR2 is SASEGT in the germline V gene. The CDR3 loop spans 14 amino acids. The germline V and J ends were trimmed by 6 bases and 5 bases, with 13 bases remaining between them. The CDR3 region is CASSRDSPTGELFF. Here the CDR3 DNA reads TGTGCCAGCAGCCGGGACTCCCCAACCGGGGAGCTGTTTTTT.

About this clone: The junction does not match germline at one end; this may be a read error. The chain uses TRBV18 and TRBJ1-1, with D unclear. Germline V gene sequence: CDR1 KGHSH, CDR2 LQKENI. The CDR3 loop spans 16 amino acids. CDR3 in DNA: TGTGCCAGCTCACCATCAGGCCGAGGGAAGGGCACTGAAGCTCTCTTT. Amino acid sequence: CASSPSGRGKGTEALF.

This CDR3 reads CASSRALYEQYF. The DNA of the CDR3 is TGTGCCAGCAGCAGGGCCCTCTACGAGCAGTACTTC. The chain employs TRBV28 and TRBJ2-7, with D perhaps matching TRBD1 (5 bases). This CDR3 has 12 residues. Germline CDR1 and CDR2: MDHEN and SYDVKM. Trimming cost V 6 bases and J 3 bases, with 9 bases left between them.

CDR3 DNA sequence: TGTGCCAGCAGCCCACATGCGGGGGACAGGCCCTACGAGCAGTACTTC. This gives the protein CASSPHAGDRPYEQYF. V usage is TRBV9 and J usage is TRBJ2-7; a weak D match, TRBD1 (8 bases). This CDR3 is built from 16 residues. The V end lost 4 bases, the J end lost 2 bases, and 19 bases lay between the germline ends. The V gene's germline CDR1 is SGDLS and CDR2 YYNGEE.

This clone is a singleton in its sample. The chain carries TRBV29-1 and TRBJ2-1; 7 bases are a match to TRBD1. The CDR3 is made up of 13 amino acids. Germline CDR1 SQVTM, CDR2 ANQGSEA. J was trimmed by 4 bases and V by 3 bases; bases with no gene match: 3. This chain's CDR3 is CSVEGQNYNEQFF. The CDR3 DNA reads as TGCAGCGTTGAGGGACAGAATTACAATGAGCAGTTCTTC.

This sequence joins TRBV7-2 and TRBJ2-3; TRBD2 might be the D (6 bases). V lost 1 base and J lost 3, with 23 bases in between. The germline gives CDR1 SGHTA, CDR2 FQGNSA. This CDR3 is built from 19 residues. The CDR3 DNA sequence: TGTGCCAGCAGCTTAGGGGCAGGGATTACTGGAGGGATAACAGATACGCAGTATTTT. Its protein product is CASSLGAGITGGITDTQYF.

This chain uses TRBV19 with TRBJ1-2, with TRBD1 matching 7 bases. Germline lookup yields CDR1 LNHDA and CDR2 SQIVND (reference sequence). This CDR3 has 14 residues. Trimming cost V 4 bases and J 7 bases; bases outside gene matches: 9. CDR3: CASSTPEGALGYTF. The CDR3 DNA follows: TGTGCCAGTAGTACTCCGGAGGGGGCGCTTGGCTACACCTTC.

This clone is a singleton in its sample. This sequence joins TRBV9 and TRBJ2-7; 9 bases are shared with TRBD2. The CDR3 loop spans 16 amino acids. V shed 0 bases and J 7 bases; nucleotides not matched to a gene: 11. Germline assignment: CDR1 SGDLS and CDR2 YYNGEE. The CDR3 DNA reads as TGTGCCAGCAGCGTAGAGGTGACTAGCGGAGTACAGGAGCAGTACTTC. Translation: CASSVEVTSGVQEQYF.

This clone was observed a single time. The gene calls are TRBV19 and TRBJ2-1; 8 bases fit TRBD2. This CDR3 spans 14 amino acids. V lost 4 bases to trimming and J lost 5 bases; unmatched junction nucleotides: 4. The germline gives CDR1 LNHDA, CDR2 SQIVND (reference sequence). The chain's CDR3 is CASSTGLADNEQFF. The CDR3 nucleotides are TGTGCCAGTAGTACCGGACTAGCAGACAATGAGCAGTTCTTC.

This clone was counted between two and nine times. This rearrangement joins TRBV6-5 to TRBJ1-4; TRBD1 aligns across 8 bases. The germline CDR1 and CDR2 sequences are MNHEY and SVGAGI. The CDR3 loop spans 13 amino acids. The trim removed 2 bases at V and 11 bases at J, leaving 4 bases unmatched. The DNA for the CDR3 is TGTGCCAGCAGTTACACCACAGGGGGGAAACTGTTTTTT. It yields the protein CASSYTTGGKLFF.

This chain connects TRBV7-3 to TRBJ2-1; 10 bases match TRBD2. The CDR3 length is 15 residues. Germline CDR1 and CDR2: SGHTA and FQGTGA. V dropped 4 bases and J dropped 7; count of bases not matched to a gene: 7. This CDR3 is CASSSPEREGNEQFF. DNA of the CDR3: TGTGCCAGCAGCTCCCCCGAGCGGGAGGGGAATGAGCAGTTCTTC.

The chain recombines TRBV18 with TRBJ2-1; TRBD2 is a possible D gene (7 bases). Trimming took 3 bases from V and 3 from J, leaving 18 bases between them. The CDR3 extends over 17 amino acids. Germline CDR1 is KGHSH and CDR2 is LQKENI. In DNA, the CDR3 is TGTGCCAGCTCACCGTCTCTTGGGGGGGCAGACTACAATGAGCAGTTCTTC. Translation gives CASSPSLGGADYNEQFF.

This clone appeared a single time. The V and J genes are TRBV29-1 and TRBJ1-4, with a tentative D call TRBD1 (6 bases). Trimming removed 6 bases from V and 10 bases from J, with 18 bases in between. Germline V gives CDR1 SQVTM, CDR2 ANQGSEA. This CDR3 contains 13 residues. Written as DNA, the CDR3 is TGCAGCGTGGCAAAACAGGGCGCGGGAAAACTGTTTTTT. Translating it yields CSVAKQGAGKLFF.